The 21 T cell receptor beta chains reported below all come from one sample, sequenced in a study of siplizumab effects on memory and regulatory T cells. TCRdb keeps only in-frame clones here, not all; method: immunoSEQ multiplex PCR. The data contain some 110,000 clones, about 92% of them seen just once; the ten biggest clones take up around 0.32%. Source material: CD4+ T cells sorted from blood. Receptors were obtained from a human donor in good health.

This chain uses TRBV9 with TRBJ1-4; the match to TRBD1 covers 11 bases. V dropped 0 bases and J dropped 8; count of bases not matched to a gene: 3. The germline CDR1 and CDR2 sequences are SGDLS and YYNGEE. This CDR3 comprises 15 residues. The CDR3 loop is CASSVDGTGGEKLFF. DNA for the CDR3: TGTGCCAGCAGCGTAGATGGGACAGGGGGGGAAAAACTGTTTTTT. The full variable domain, in which reference TRBV9 and TRBJ1-4 provide the parts outside the CDR3, is DSGVTQTPKHLITATGQRVTLRCSPRSGDLSVYWYQQSLDQGLQFLIQYYNGEERAKGNILERFSAQQFPDLHSELNLSSLELGDSALYFCASSVDGTGGEKLFFGSGTQLSVL.

This chain joins TRBV7-3 and TRBJ2-5; 10 nucleotides align to TRBD2. Unmatched junction bases numbered 17, after V lost 8 bases and J lost 5 bases. Germline V CDR1 and CDR2: SGHTA, FQGTGA. This CDR3 is built from 17 residues. Here the CDR3 reads CASPSRLAGVRWETQYF. Here the CDR3 DNA reads TGTGCCAGCCCCTCGAGGCTAGCGGGGGTAAGGTGGGAGACCCAGTACTTC.

The chain combines TRBV4-3 with TRBJ2-7; perhaps TRBD2 as D (6 bases). The germline V gene has CDR1 LGHNA and CDR2 YSLEER. V shed 0 bases and J shed 0 bases, with 15 bases lying between them. This CDR3 has 17 residues. The CDR3 sequence: CASSQDLVAAGSYEQYF. CDR3 DNA: TGCGCCAGCAGCCAAGATTTGGTAGCGGCAGGCTCCTACGAGCAGTACTTC.

The chain recombines TRBV5-8 with TRBJ1-1; 8 bases fit TRBD1. CDR1 is SGHTS and CDR2 is YDEGEE in the germline V gene. Trimming cost V 2 bases and J 2 bases; bases outside gene matches: 5. This CDR3 contains 15 residues. The CDR3 reads CASSLYRGVNTEAFF. The CDR3 DNA sequence: TGTGCCAGCAGCTTATACAGGGGGGTTAACACTGAAGCTTTCTTT.

V gene TRBV7-2 combines with J gene TRBJ2-5; TRBD1 matches at 7 bases. The ends lost 7 bases at V and 7 bases at J; junction bases unmatched: 15. The CDR3 has 15 residues. From germline, CDR1 is SGHTA and CDR2 FQGNSA. The chain's CDR3 is CASNQDRRSYGTQYF. The DNA for the CDR3 is TGTGCCAGCAACCAGGACAGGAGGTCATATGGGACCCAGTACTTC.

This clone was seen a single time. The genes are TRBV13 and TRBJ2-7, with 8 bases fitting TRBD1. J gave up 1 base and V 5 bases, and 4 bases lay outside the gene matches. Germline V lookup: CDR1 PRHDT, CDR2 FYEKMQ (reference sequence). The CDR3 covers 14 residues. CDR3 nucleotides: TGTGCCAGCAGCCTCCGACAGGGGTCCTACGAGCAGTACTTC. This sequence encodes CASSLRQGSYEQYF.

The V call is TRBV21-1, the J call TRBJ2-7; TRBD1 is taken as the D call from the table, unchecked against the DNA. TRBV21-1 corresponds to a pseudogene. This CDR3 contains 11 residues. The CDR3: CASGALGEQYF. The CDR3 DNA follows: TGTGCCAGCGGGGCGTTAGGGGAGCAGTACTTC.

The rearrangement uses TRBV11-2 and TRBJ2-1, with 13 bases identical to TRBD2. V shed 5 bases, J shed 0 bases, and the junction held 4 bases outside the gene matches. Germline CDR1 is SGHAT and CDR2 is FQNNGV. The CDR3 totals 17 residues. The CDR3 DNA is TGTGCCAGCAGCCAGGGACTAGCGGGGTCCTCCTACAATGAGCAGTTCTTC. Its protein product is CASSQGLAGSSYNEQFF.

This chain uses TRBV5-4 with TRBJ1-2; maybe TRBD1 (5 bases). Germline V gene data show CDR1 as SGHNT and CDR2 as YYREEE (reference sequence). The CDR3 has 15 amino acids. The V gene lost 0 bases and the J gene lost 2 bases, with 11 bases spanning the gap. In nucleotides, the CDR3 is TGTGCCAGCAGCTTGGTGGAGGGGAACAACTATGGCTACACCTTC. Amino acid sequence: CASSLVEGNNYGYTF. The full variable domain, in which reference TRBV5-4 and TRBJ1-2 provide the parts outside the CDR3, is ETGVTQSPTHLIKTRGQQVTLRCSSQSGHNTVSWYQQALGQGPQFIFQYYREEENGRGNFPPRFSGLQFPNYSSELNVNALELDDSALYLCASSLVEGNNYGYTFGSGTRLTVV.

The CDR3 DNA sequence: TGTGCCTGGAGTGCCGGCAACTATGGCTACACCTTC. This sequence encodes CAWSAGNYGYTF. The genes are TRBV30 and TRBJ1-2; D is uncertain. The ends were cut back, 1 base at V and 2 bases at J, with 5 bases in the middle. Germline V gene lookup returns CDR1 GTSNPN and CDR2 SVGIG (reference sequence). The CDR3 runs 12 residues.

The V and J genes are TRBV6-1 and TRBJ2-7; no reliable D call. This CDR3 comprises 11 residues. V was clipped by 5 bases and J by 4 bases, with 6 bases between them. Germline V CDR1 and CDR2: MNHNS, SASEGT. The chain's CDR3 is CASSPEYEQYF. Written as DNA, the CDR3 is TGTGCCAGCAGTCCGGAATACGAGCAGTACTTC.

The chain employs TRBV7-8 and TRBJ1-5; D is unclear. Germline CDR1 SGHVS, CDR2 FQNEAQ. The CDR3 is 15 residues long. V was pared by 2 bases and J by 2 bases, with 10 bases between. CDR3 bases: TGTGCCAGCAGCTTACTGGGTTCCGGCAATCAGCCCCAGCATTTT. Translated: CASSLLGSGNQPQHF.

Worth noting for this clone: One end of the junction varies from germline; a read error may be responsible. This chain joins TRBV7-7 and TRBJ1-3, with a possible D match to TRBD1 (5 bases). Germline values: CDR1 SSHAT, CDR2 FNYEAQ (reference sequence). There are 13 residues in the CDR3. The CDR3, as DNA: TGTGCTAGCAGCCCAGGGTTGGGAAACACCATATATTTT. This gives the protein CASSPGLGNTIYF.

The chain combines TRBV4-1 with TRBJ1-5; TRBD1 matches at 7 bases. V shed 1 base and J 0 bases; nucleotides not matched to a gene: 9. Germline V gene sequence: CDR1 MGHRA, CDR2 YSYEKL. This CDR3 comprises 18 residues. In DNA, the CDR3 is TGCGCCAGCAGCCAAGGTCCGGGACAGTCCTATAGCAATCAGCCCCAGCATTTT. Translation: CASSQGPGQSYSNQPQHF.

The chain is built from TRBV11-2 and TRBJ2-7; D unclear. Trimming removed 2 bases from V and 2 bases from J, with 7 bases in between. Germline V gene sequence: CDR1 SGHAT, CDR2 FQNNGV. The CDR3 spans 13 residues. The CDR3 nucleotides read TGTGCCAGCAGCTTAACCCGGACCTACGAGCAGTACTTC. Translated: CASSLTRTYEQYF.

The J gene is TRBJ1-2, the V gene TRBV27; perhaps TRBD1 as D (6 bases). CDR3 length equals 13 residues. CDR1 is MNHEY and CDR2 is SMNVEV in the germline V gene (reference sequence). V was shortened by 2 bases and J by 4 bases, with 8 bases between the two germline ends. The chain's CDR3 is CASSLSRGYGYTF. CDR3 bases: TGTGCCAGCAGTTTAAGCAGGGGCTATGGCTACACCTTC.

This clone appeared a few times. The V call is TRBV11-2, the J call TRBJ2-4, with 8 bases fitting TRBD2. J was trimmed by 4 bases and V by 5 bases; bases with no gene match: 4. The CDR3 has 14 amino acids. Germline CDR1 reads SGHAT; CDR2 reads FQNNGV. DNA for the CDR3: TGTGCCAGCAGCCCAATAGCGGGGAAAAACATTCAGTACTTC. Translated: CASSPIAGKNIQYF. Drawing the rest from reference TRBV11-2 and TRBJ2-4, the complete variable domain is EAGVAQSPRYKIIEKRQSVAFWCNPISGHATLYWYQQILGQGPKLLIQFQNNGVVDDSQLPKDRFSAERLKGVDSTLKIQPAKLEDSAVYLCASSPIAGKNIQYFGAGTRLSVL.

The rearrangement joins TRBV5-4 to TRBJ1-3; 7 bases match TRBD1. CDR1 is SGHNT and CDR2 is YYREEE in the germline V gene (reference sequence). After removal of 0 bases from V and 3 bases from J, the junction contained 12 bases not matched to a gene. This CDR3 is built from 18 residues. CDR3 bases: TGTGCCAGCAGCTTGGGGGCCTCCCGCCGGGACAGTGGAAACACCATATATTTT. Translating gives CASSLGASRRDSGNTIYF.

The chain is built from TRBV20-1 and TRBJ2-7; D call uncertain. Germline V gene sequence: CDR1 DFQATT, CDR2 SNEGSKA (reference sequence). The CDR3 is 11 residues long. V was trimmed by 1 base and J by 0 bases, leaving 1 base between them. CDR3 nucleotide sequence: TGCAGTGCTAGAGCCTCCTACGAGCAGTACTTC. This encodes CSARASYEQYF.

The rearrangement uses TRBV10-3 and TRBJ1-1; 7 nucleotides align to TRBD1. There are 14 residues in the CDR3. V shed 6 bases, J shed 1 base, and the junction held 5 bases outside the gene matches. Germline CDR1 and CDR2: ENHRY and SYGVKD. The CDR3 coding sequence is TGTGCCATCAGGGGGCAGGGGGGGAACACTGAAGCTTTCTTT. Its translation is CAIRGQGGNTEAFF.

The chain has TRBV5-5 and TRBJ1-1; 7 nucleotides align to TRBD1. This CDR3 is built from 13 residues. V lost 4 bases and J lost 7; bases outside the gene matches: 7. CDR1 is SGHKS and CDR2 is YYEKEE in the germline V gene (reference sequence). CDR3 nucleotides: TGTGCCAGCAGCCAAACAGGGGCGCTTGAAGCTTTCTTT. Translated, it gives CASSQTGALEAFF.